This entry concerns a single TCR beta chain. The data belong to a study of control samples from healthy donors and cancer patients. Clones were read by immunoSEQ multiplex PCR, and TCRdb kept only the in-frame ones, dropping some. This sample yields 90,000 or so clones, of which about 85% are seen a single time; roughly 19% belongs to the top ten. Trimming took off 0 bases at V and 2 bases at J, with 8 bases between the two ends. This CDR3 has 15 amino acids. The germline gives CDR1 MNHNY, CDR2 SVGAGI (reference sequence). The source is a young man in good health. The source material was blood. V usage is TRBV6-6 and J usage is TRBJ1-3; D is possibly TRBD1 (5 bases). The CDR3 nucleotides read TGTGCCAGCAGTTACTCAGGAGGGGCTGGAAACACCATATATTTT. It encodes CASSYSGGAGNTIYF.